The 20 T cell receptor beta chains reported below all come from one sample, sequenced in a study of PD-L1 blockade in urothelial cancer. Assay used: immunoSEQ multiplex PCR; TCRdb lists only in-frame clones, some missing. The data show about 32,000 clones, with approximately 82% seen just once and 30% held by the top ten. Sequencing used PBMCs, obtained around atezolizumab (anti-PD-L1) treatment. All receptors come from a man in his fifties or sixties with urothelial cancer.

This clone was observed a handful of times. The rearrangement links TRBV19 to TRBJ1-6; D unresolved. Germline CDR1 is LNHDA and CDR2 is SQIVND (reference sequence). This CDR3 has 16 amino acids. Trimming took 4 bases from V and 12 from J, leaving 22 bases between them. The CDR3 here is CASSRVGRGLMGPLHF. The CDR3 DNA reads TGTGCCAGTAGTAGGGTCGGCCGAGGCCTGATGGGACCCCTCCACTTT. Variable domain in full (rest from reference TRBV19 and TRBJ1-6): DGGITQSPKYLFRKEGQNVTLSCEQNLNHDAMYWYRQDPGQGLRLIYYSQIVNDFQKGDIAEGYSVSREKKESFPLTVTSAQKNPTAFYLCASSRVGRGLMGPLHFGNGTRLTVT.

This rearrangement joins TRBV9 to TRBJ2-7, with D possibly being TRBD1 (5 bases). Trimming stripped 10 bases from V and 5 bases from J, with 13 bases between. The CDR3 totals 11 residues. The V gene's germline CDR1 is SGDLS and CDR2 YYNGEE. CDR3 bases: TGTGCCGGGGCAGTGGGCCACGAGCAGTACTTC. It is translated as CAGAVGHEQYF. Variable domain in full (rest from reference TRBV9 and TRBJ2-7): DSGVTQTPKHLITATGQRVTLRCSPRSGDLSVYWYQQSLDQGLQFLIQYYNGEERAKGNILERFSAQQFPDLHSELNLSSLELGDSALYFCAGAVGHEQYFGPGTRLTVT.

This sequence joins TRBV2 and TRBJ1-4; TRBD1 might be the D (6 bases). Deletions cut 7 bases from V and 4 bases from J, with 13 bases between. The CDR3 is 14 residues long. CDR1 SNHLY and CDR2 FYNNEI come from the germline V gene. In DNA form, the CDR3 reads TGTGCCAGCAACCCCTCAGGGGTTAATGAAAAACTGTTTTTT. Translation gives CASNPSGVNEKLFF. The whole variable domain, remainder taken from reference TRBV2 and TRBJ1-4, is EPEVTQTPSHQVTQMGQEVILRCVPISNHLYFYWYRQILGQKVEFLVSFYNNEISEKSEIFDDQFSVERPDGSNFTLKIRSTKLEDSAMYFCASNPSGVNEKLFFGSGTQLSVL.

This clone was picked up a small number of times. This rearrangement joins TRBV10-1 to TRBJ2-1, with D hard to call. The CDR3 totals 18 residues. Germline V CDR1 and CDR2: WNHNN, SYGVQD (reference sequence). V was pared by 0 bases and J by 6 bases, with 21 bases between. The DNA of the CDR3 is TGCGCCAGCAGTGAGTCGAAGGTATCGCCACTGGCGGTCAATGAGCAGTTCTTC. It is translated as CASSESKVSPLAVNEQFF.

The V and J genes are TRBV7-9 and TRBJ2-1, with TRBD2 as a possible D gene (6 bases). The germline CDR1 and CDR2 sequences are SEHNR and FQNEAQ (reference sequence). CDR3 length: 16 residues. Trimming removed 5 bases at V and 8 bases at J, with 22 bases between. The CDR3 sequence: CASSLMTGAGSHEQFF. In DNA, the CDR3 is TGTGCCAGCAGCCTAATGACGGGAGCGGGCTCCCATGAGCAGTTCTTC.

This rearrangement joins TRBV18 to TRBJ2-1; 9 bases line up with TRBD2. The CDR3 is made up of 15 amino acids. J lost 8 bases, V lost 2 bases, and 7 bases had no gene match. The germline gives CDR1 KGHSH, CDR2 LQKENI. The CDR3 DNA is TGTGCCAGCTCACCAAGGGCTAGCGGGGTGGATGAGCAGTTCTTC. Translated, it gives CASSPRASGVDEQFF.

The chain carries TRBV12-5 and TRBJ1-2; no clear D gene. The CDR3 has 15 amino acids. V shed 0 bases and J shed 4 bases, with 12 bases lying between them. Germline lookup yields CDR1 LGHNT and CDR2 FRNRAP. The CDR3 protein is CASGLVGRKPYGYTF. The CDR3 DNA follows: TGTGCTAGTGGTTTGGTTGGCCGAAAACCCTATGGCTACACCTTC.

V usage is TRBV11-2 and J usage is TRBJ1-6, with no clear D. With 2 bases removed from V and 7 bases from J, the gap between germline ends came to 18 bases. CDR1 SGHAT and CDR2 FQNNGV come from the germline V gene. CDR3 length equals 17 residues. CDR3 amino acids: CASSLISEIGRNSPLHF. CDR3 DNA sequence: TGTGCCAGCAGCTTAATTTCCGAGATTGGTCGGAATTCACCCCTCCACTTT.

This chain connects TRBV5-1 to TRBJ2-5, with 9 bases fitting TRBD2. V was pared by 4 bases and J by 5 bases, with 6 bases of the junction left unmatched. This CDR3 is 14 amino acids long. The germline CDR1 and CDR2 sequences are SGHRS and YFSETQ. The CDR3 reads CASSAAGGLETQYF. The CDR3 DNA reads TGCGCCAGCAGCGCAGCGGGGGGACTGGAGACCCAGTACTTC.

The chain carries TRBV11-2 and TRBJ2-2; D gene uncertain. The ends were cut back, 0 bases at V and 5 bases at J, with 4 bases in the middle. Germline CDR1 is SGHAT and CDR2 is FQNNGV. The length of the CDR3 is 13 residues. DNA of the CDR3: TGTGCCAGCAGCTTAGAGCGAACCGGGGAGCTGTTTTTT. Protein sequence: CASSLERTGELFF.

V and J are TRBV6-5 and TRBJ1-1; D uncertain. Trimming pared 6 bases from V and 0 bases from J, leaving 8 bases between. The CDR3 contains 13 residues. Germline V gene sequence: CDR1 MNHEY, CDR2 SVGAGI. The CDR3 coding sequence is TGTGCCAGCAGGAGGGCGGTGAACACTGAAGCTTTCTTT. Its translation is CASRRAVNTEAFF.

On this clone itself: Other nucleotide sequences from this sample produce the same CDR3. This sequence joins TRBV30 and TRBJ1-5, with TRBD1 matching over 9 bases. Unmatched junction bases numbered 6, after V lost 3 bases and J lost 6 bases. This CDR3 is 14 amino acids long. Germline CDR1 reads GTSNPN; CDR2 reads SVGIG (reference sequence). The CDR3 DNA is TGTGCCTGGAGCATTAAGGACAGGGGTCAGCCCCAGCATTTT. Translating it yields CAWSIKDRGQPQHF.

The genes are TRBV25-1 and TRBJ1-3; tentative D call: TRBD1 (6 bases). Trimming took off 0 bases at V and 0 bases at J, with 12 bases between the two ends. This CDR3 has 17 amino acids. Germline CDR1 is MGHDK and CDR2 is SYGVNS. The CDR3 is CASSEYLDSLSGNTIYF. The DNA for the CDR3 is TGTGCCAGCAGTGAATATTTGGACAGCCTCTCTGGAAACACCATATATTTT.

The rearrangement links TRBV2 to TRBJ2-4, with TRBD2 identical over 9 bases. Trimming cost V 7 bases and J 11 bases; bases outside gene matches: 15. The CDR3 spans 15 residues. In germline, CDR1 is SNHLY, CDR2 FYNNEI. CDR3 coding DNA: TGTGCCAGCACCAAGAATGCGGCTAGCGGGGAGGTTCAGTACTTC. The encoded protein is CASTKNAASGEVQYF.

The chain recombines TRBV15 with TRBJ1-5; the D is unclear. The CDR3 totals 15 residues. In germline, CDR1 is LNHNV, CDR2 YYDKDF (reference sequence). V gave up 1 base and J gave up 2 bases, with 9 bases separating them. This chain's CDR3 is CATSRGAGGNQPQHF. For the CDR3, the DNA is TGTGCCACCAGCAGAGGGGCCGGGGGCAATCAGCCCCAGCATTTT.

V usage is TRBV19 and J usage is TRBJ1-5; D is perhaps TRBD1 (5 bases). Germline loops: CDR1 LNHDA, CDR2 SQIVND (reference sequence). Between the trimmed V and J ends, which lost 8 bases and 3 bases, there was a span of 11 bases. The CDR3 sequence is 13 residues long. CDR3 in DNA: TGTGCCAGTGCGGGGGGTCCCAATCAGCCCCAGCATTTT. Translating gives CASAGGPNQPQHF.

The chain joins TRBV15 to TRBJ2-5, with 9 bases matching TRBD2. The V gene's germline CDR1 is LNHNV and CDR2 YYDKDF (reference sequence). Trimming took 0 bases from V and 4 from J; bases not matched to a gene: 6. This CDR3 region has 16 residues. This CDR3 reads CATSREIAGGAETQYF. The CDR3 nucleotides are TGTGCCACCAGCAGAGAAATCGCGGGAGGGGCAGAGACCCAGTACTTC.

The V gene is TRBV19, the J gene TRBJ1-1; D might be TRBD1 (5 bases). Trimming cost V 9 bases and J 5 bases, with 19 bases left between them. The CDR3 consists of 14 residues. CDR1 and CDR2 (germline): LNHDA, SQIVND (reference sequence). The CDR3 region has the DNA TGTGCCAGCCGAAACTCCGGGGGAAGAACTGAAGCTTTCTTT. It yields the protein CASRNSGGRTEAFF.

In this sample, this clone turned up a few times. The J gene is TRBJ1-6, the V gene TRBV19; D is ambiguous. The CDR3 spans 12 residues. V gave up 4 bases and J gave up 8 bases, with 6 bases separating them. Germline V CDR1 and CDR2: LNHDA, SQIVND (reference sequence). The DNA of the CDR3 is TGTGCCAGTAGTAGTCTTTATTCACCCCTCCACTTT. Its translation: CASSSLYSPLHF.

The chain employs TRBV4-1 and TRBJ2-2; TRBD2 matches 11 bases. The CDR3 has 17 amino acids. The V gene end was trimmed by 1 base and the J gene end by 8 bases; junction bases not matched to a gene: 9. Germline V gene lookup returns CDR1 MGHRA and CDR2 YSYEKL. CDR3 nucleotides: TGCGCCAGCAGCCAAGTATTACTAGCGGGAGCCGCAGGGGAGCTGTTTTTT. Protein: CASSQVLLAGAAGELFF.